This entry features one TCR beta chain sequence. This entry belongs to a study of blood T cell repertoires in COVID-19. In the source study's methods: Amplification of reference gene primers was used by the study to estimate nucleated cell counts. Method: immunoSEQ multiplex PCR; TCRdb's copy keeps in-frame clones and lacks some. V, J and clone size were drawn from that table, and D and trimming were deduced from the DNA. The table records 72,000 or so clones, roughly three quarters of them present only once. The CDR3 spans 15 residues. The V and J ends lost 0 bases and 7 bases, in that order; junction bases with no gene match: 7. The germline gives CDR1 SNHLY, CDR2 FYNNEI.

Specimen: peripheral blood. V and J are TRBV2 and TRBJ2-7; 9 nucleotides align to TRBD1. The sequence was collected from a human donor in a cohort sampled during active COVID-19. The CDR3 sequence is CASSEALRTGEEQYF. The CDR3 DNA sequence: TGTGCCAGCAGTGAAGCGCTTCGGACAGGGGAAGAGCAGTACTTC. The whole variable domain, remainder taken from reference TRBV2 and TRBJ2-7, is EPEVTQTPSHQVTQMGQEVILRCVPISNHLYFYWYRQILGQKVEFLVSFYNNEISEKSEIFDDQFSVERPDGSNFTLKIRSTKLEDSAMYFCASSEALRTGEEQYFGPGTRLTVT.